The rows below give T cell receptor beta chains drawn from one sample of a study of long-term antiretroviral therapy in people with HIV. Profiled with immunoSEQ multiplex PCR; TCRdb holds only in-frame clones, not every one. The table records about 15,000 clones, around four fifths of them present only once. Sequencing was performed on unsorted PBMCs, taken 0.3 years after starting antiretroviral therapy. The source of these receptors is a man younger than 35 with HIV. CDR3s include the opening cysteine and the closing phenylalanine or tryptophan. D genes are given only for firm matches. The listing skips clone size in some rows; elsewhere it reads once, few, many or a size class.

CDR3nt: TGTGCCAGCAGCTTAATGGCGCAGGAGACCCAGTACTTC; CDR3aa: CASSLMAQETQYF; v_gene: TRBV7-3; abundance: few; d_gene: .; j_gene: TRBJ2-5
CDR3nt: TGTGCCAGCAGTTTAACCGGGACAGGGGTTCAGGAGACCCAGTACTTC; CDR3aa: CASSLTGTGVQETQYF; v_gene: TRBV6-5; abundance: .; d_gene: TRBD1; j_gene: TRBJ2-5
CDR3nt: TGTGCCAGCAGTCCCCCGGGACAGGGCATTTTTTTGCGCTTT; CDR3aa: CASSPPGQGIFLRF; v_gene: TRBV6-6; abundance: once; d_gene: TRBD1; j_gene: TRBJ1-6
CDR3nt: TGTGCCAGCAGCTTCAACAGTCAAGAGACCCAGTACTTC; CDR3aa: CASSFNSQETQYF; v_gene: TRBV5-4; abundance: .; d_gene: .; j_gene: TRBJ2-5
CDR3nt: TGTGCCAGCAGCCAAGAACAGGGACTAGCGGGGGGACTACAGTACCAAGAGACCCAGTACTTC; CDR3aa: CASSQEQGLAGGLQYQETQYF; v_gene: TRBV4-2; abundance: once; d_gene: TRBD2; j_gene: TRBJ2-5
CDR3nt: TGTGCCAGCAGAGCACAGGGTTCATCGAGTTCACCCCTCCACTTT; CDR3aa: CASRAQGSSSSPLHF; v_gene: TRBV7-9; abundance: few; d_gene: .; j_gene: TRBJ1-6
CDR3nt: TGTGCCAGCAGGACACAGGGGGGAGGGGATGAGCAGTTCTTC; CDR3aa: CASRTQGGGDEQFF; v_gene: TRBV28; abundance: once; d_gene: .; j_gene: TRBJ2-1
CDR3nt: TGTGCCAGCAGTTACGGGCGACTGACCGGGGAGCTGTTTTTT; CDR3aa: CASSYGRLTGELFF; v_gene: TRBV6-5; abundance: .; d_gene: .; j_gene: TRBJ2-2
CDR3nt: TGTGCCAGCAGCCGACACACCGGGGAGCTGTTTTTT; CDR3aa: CASSRHTGELFF; v_gene: TRBV6-5; abundance: .; d_gene: .; j_gene: TRBJ2-2
CDR3nt: TGTGCCAGCAGTGAAAGATGGATTCCCCTCCACTTT; CDR3aa: CASSERWIPLHF; v_gene: TRBV6-1; abundance: .; d_gene: .; j_gene: TRBJ1-6
CDR3nt: TGTGCCACCCAGAATGCCCTTGTTGGAAAACTGTTTTTT; CDR3aa: CATQNALVGKLFF; v_gene: TRBV19; abundance: .; d_gene: .; j_gene: TRBJ1-4
CDR3nt: TGTGCCAGCAGTGGGAACCTTCTCTATGGCTACACCTTC; CDR3aa: CASSGNLLYGYTF; v_gene: TRBV27; abundance: .; d_gene: .; j_gene: TRBJ1-2
CDR3nt: TGCGCCAGCAGCTTTGGGATAGAGACCCAGTACTTC; CDR3aa: CASSFGIETQYF; v_gene: TRBV5-1; abundance: .; d_gene: .; j_gene: TRBJ2-5
CDR3nt: TGTGCCAGCAGCAGAAATACGCAGTATTTT; CDR3aa: CASSRNTQYF; v_gene: TRBV7-2; abundance: once; d_gene: .; j_gene: TRBJ2-3
CDR3nt: TGCGCCAGCAGCCAAACCGGGACAGGGGGCGAAGATACGCAGTATTTT; CDR3aa: CASSQTGTGGEDTQYF; v_gene: TRBV4-1; abundance: .; d_gene: TRBD1; j_gene: TRBJ2-3
CDR3nt: TGTGCCAGCAGCTTCAGGCCGGGGGGGGCACTCCTTACCTACAATGAGCAGTTCTTC; CDR3aa: CASSFRPGGALLTYNEQFF; v_gene: TRBV7-9; abundance: .; d_gene: TRBD2; j_gene: TRBJ2-1